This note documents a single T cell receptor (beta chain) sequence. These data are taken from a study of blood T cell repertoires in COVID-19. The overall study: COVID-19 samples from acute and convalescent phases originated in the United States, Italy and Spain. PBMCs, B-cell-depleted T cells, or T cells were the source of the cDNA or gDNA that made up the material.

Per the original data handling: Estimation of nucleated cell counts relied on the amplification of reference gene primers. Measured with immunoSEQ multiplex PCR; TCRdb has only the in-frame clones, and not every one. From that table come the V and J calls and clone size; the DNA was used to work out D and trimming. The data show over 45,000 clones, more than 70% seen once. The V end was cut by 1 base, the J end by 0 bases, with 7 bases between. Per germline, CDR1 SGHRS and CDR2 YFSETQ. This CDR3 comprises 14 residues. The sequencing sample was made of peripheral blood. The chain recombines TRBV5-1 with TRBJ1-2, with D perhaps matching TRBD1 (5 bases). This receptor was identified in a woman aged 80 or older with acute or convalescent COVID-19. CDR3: CASSLTGSNYGYTF. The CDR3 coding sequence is TGCGCCAGCAGCTTGACAGGATCTAACTATGGCTACACCTTC.